Each of the 21 T cell receptor beta chains below was sequenced from the same sample in a study of T cell clonality in common variable immunodeficiency. This table comes from immunoSEQ multiplex PCR, and its TCRdb copy is limited to in-frame clones, with some not included. The profile covers about 34,000 clones, none occurring a single time. Material for sequencing was peripheral blood mononuclear cells. The receptor set was obtained from a person aged 18-69 years in good health.

This clone was observed many times. The read ends 3 residues shy of where the CDR3 ends; the end is completed using the germline J gene. The chain is built from TRBV30 and TRBJ2-1, with TRBD1 matching over 7 bases. V shed 3 bases, J shed 2 bases, and the junction held 1 base outside the gene matches. The CDR3 has 13 amino acids. Germline loops: CDR1 GTSNPN, CDR2 SVGIG (reference sequence). CDR3 sequence: CAWRDRTYNEQFF. The sequenced CDR3 bases are TGTGCCTGGAGGGACAGGACCTACAATGAG.

This clone was detected ten times or more. The CDR3 loop reads CSARAPGTGSEQFF. The DNA read from the CDR3 is TGCAGTGCTAGGGCCCCCGGGACAGGGAGTGAG. The chain employs TRBV20-1 and TRBJ2-1; 9 nucleotides align to TRBD1. The read is 3 residues too short to cover the CDR3 end, so that end is filled in from the germline J gene. V trimming: 3 bases; J trimming: 9 bases; junction bases outside the gene matches: 9. The CDR3 is 14 residues long. Looked up from germline, CDR1 is DFQATT and CDR2 is SNEGSKA (reference sequence).

This clone was detected ten times or more. From the germline J gene comes the end of the CDR3, since the read stops 3 residues before it. The chain carries TRBV20-1 and TRBJ2-7; 7 bases fit TRBD2. From germline, CDR1 is DFQATT and CDR2 SNEGSKA (reference sequence). The CDR3 covers 13 residues. V lost 5 bases, J lost 2 bases, and 6 bases stayed unmatched. This chain's CDR3 is CSALTSSAYEQYF. The CDR3 bases that were read are TGCAGTGCTTTGACTAGCAGCGCCTACGAG.

This clone was counted ten times or more. The read is 3 residues too short to cover the CDR3 end, so that end is filled in from the germline J gene. The chain couples TRBV9 to TRBJ2-3, with 12 bases identical to TRBD2. The germline V gene encodes CDR1 SGDLS and CDR2 YYNGEE. The V segment lost 2 bases and the J segment 5 bases; nucleotides outside the gene matches: 0. CDR3 size: 14 residues. CDR3 bases read: TGTGCCAGCAGCGTGACTAGCGGGAGAGATACG. Translating gives CASSVTSGRDT. The whole CDR3 is CASSVTSGRDTQYF.

This clone was detected many times. The read halts 3 residues ahead of the CDR3 end, with the missing end drawn from the germline J gene. The chain uses TRBV2 and TRBJ1-4; the match to TRBD1 covers 7 bases. V trimming: 7 bases; J trimming: 8 bases; junction bases outside the gene matches: 10. CDR3 length equals 14 residues. Germline V gene sequence: CDR1 SNHLY, CDR2 FYNNEI. The CDR3 bases that were read are TGTGCCAGCACCTCTGACAGGGTAGGGGAAAAA. Translated, it gives CASTSDRVGEK. The full CDR3 protein is CASTSDRVGEKLFF.

In its sample, this clone was seen many times. The CDR3 end falls 3 residues outside the read, so it is completed with the germline J gene. This chain uses TRBV19 with TRBJ2-2; 13 bases are a match to TRBD2. CDR1 and CDR2 from the germline V gene are LNHDA and SQIVND (reference sequence). The CDR3 covers 13 residues. The CDR3 bases that were read are TGTGCCAGTAGTACGGGACTAGCGGGGCAG. Amino acid sequence: CASSTGLAGQ. From start to end, the CDR3 is CASSTGLAGQLFF.

Many counts were recorded for this clone. The read stops 3 residues short of the end of the CDR3; the missing end is completed from the germline J gene. The chain couples TRBV5-6 to TRBJ1-1; TRBD1 might be the D (6 bases). CDR1 and CDR2 from the germline V gene are SGHDT and YYEEEE. The V gene lost 0 bases and the J gene lost 5 bases, with 11 bases spanning the gap. The CDR3 covers 14 residues. The sequenced CDR3 bases are TGTGCCAGCAGCTTGGGACAGGCAAGGACTGAA. Residues: CASSLGQARTE. The CDR3, in full, reads CASSLGQARTEAFF.

This clone has at least ten counts. Read data end 3 residues before the CDR3 end; the end is taken from the germline J gene. J is TRBJ1-5 and V is TRBV6-2 or TRBV6-3; a possible D gene is TRBD1 (6 bases). V lost 6 bases to trimming and J lost 0 bases, with 9 bases between them. The CDR3 is made up of 14 amino acids. CDR1 and CDR2 from the germline V gene are MNHEY and SVGEGT. CDR3 residues: CASRGTYSNQPQHF. The sequenced CDR3 bases are TGTGCCAGCAGAGGGACATATAGCAATCAGCCC.

This clone was counted many times. The read gets to within 3 residues of the CDR3 end, and the germline J gene fills in the rest. The chain uses TRBV7-8 and TRBJ2-7; 9 bases map to TRBD1. Germline CDR1 and CDR2: SGHVS and FQNEAQ. With V trimmed by 5 bases and J by 1 base, 3 bases remained unmatched. The CDR3 consists of 14 residues. CDR3 bases read: TGTGCCAGCAGCGGGACAGGGAGGTCCTACGAG. It is translated as CASSGTGRSYE. Given in full, the CDR3 is CASSGTGRSYEQYF. Full variable domain (rest looked up from reference TRBV7-8 and TRBJ2-7): GAGVSQSPRYKVAKRGQDVALRCDPISGHVSLFWYQQALGQGPEFLTYFQNEAQLDKSGLPSDRFFAERPEGSVSTLKIQRTQQEDSAVYLCASSGTGRSYEQYFGPGTRLTVT.

This clone was detected many times. The sequence runs out 3 residues before the end of the CDR3; the remainder is reconstructed from the germline J gene. The gene calls are TRBV12-3 or TRBV12-4 and TRBJ1-2; D possibly corresponds to TRBD1 (5 bases). The V gene lost 3 bases and the J gene lost 1 base, with 9 bases spanning the gap. This CDR3 comprises 14 residues. CDR3 bases read: TGTGCCAGCAGTTTCTCGGGGGGTAACTATGGC. Amino acids: CASSFSGGNYG. The entire CDR3 is CASSFSGGNYGYTF.

This clone showed up many times. The CDR3 end is not reached by the read, which stops 3 residues before it; the germline J gene fills it in. The rearrangement uses TRBV11-1 and TRBJ2-3, with D maybe TRBD1 (6 bases). The germline V and J ends were trimmed by 3 bases and 5 bases, with 12 bases remaining between them. The germline gives CDR1 SGHAT, CDR2 FQDESV (reference sequence). This CDR3 has 14 residues. CDR3 in amino acids: CASSFLGRGDTQYF. The CDR3 bases that were read are TGTGCCAGCAGCTTTCTGGGCAGGGGAGATACG.

This clone was recorded at least ten times. From the germline J gene comes the end of the CDR3, since the read stops 3 residues before it. V is TRBV13 and J is TRBJ1-6; D remains unclear. In germline, CDR1 is PRHDT, CDR2 FYEKMQ (reference sequence). The V and J ends lost 5 bases and 11 bases respectively, with 7 bases between them. The CDR3 is 11 amino acids. CDR3 DNA (partial): TGTGCCAGCAGCCATTGGCCACCC. Encoded protein: CASSHWPP. The entire CDR3 sequence reads CASSHWPPLHF.

This clone was observed at least ten times. The CDR3 end falls 3 residues outside the read, so it is completed with the germline J gene. The V call is TRBV11-2, the J call TRBJ2-5, with 7 positions matching TRBD1. Germline CDR1 is SGHAT and CDR2 is FQNNGV. The CDR3 totals 15 residues. V was pared by 2 bases and J by 4 bases, with 7 bases of the junction left unmatched. CDR3 amino acids: CASSLNLAGGETQYF. Partial CDR3 DNA: TGTGCCAGCAGCTTAAATCTCGCAGGGGGAGAGACC.

This clone was found many times. The junction and the germline gene differ at one end; a read error may be behind it. The read comes to an end 3 residues before the CDR3 does, leaving the germline J gene to fill in the end. The V and J genes are TRBV4-2 and TRBJ1-6; D remains unclear. This CDR3 contains 16 residues. The germline gives CDR1 LGHNA, CDR2 YNFKEQ. This chain's CDR3 is CASSQELASRPAPLHF. The sequenced CDR3 bases are TGCGCCAGCAGCCAAGAATTAGCCTCACGGCCAGCACCC.

This clone showed up many times. CDR3 sequence: CASCRDLRTGELFF. CDR3 DNA, as far as it was read: TGTGCCAGCTGCAGGGACTTACGGACCGGGGAG. The V and J genes are TRBV19 and TRBJ2-2; D may be TRBD2 (6 bases). The DNA ends 3 residues before the CDR3 does, and the rest of the CDR3 is filled in from the germline J gene. The germline V and J ends were trimmed by 9 bases and 5 bases, with 16 bases remaining between them. In germline, CDR1 is LNHDA, CDR2 SQIVND (reference sequence). The CDR3 runs to 14 residues. Combining the CDR3 with reference TRBV19 and TRBJ2-2 gives the whole variable domain DGGITQSPKYLFRKEGQNVTLSCEQNLNHDAMYWYRQDPGQGLRLIYYSQIVNDFQKGDIAEGYSVSREKKESFPLTVTSAQKNPTAFYLCASCRDLRTGELFFGEGSRLTVL.

This clone was seen repeatedly, ten times or more. The sequenced fragment ends 3 residues before the CDR3 boundary, so the rest is inferred from the germline J gene. This chain uses TRBV10-2 with TRBJ1-1; D might be TRBD1 (6 bases). This CDR3 is 13 amino acids long. Germline V gene sequence: CDR1 WSHSY, CDR2 SAAADI. Trimming shortened V by 7 bases and J by 4 bases, and 13 bases separated the two germline ends. Partial CDR3 DNA: TGCGCCAGCACTACGGGGGGCCTCACTGAA. This gives the protein CASTTGGLTE. The full CDR3 sequence reads CASTTGGLTEAFF.

This clone was seen many times. The CDR3 goes on 3 residues after the read ends, and that part is filled in from the germline J gene. The chain combines TRBV7-9 with TRBJ2-3; D is possibly TRBD2 (5 bases). V was clipped by 4 bases and J by 0 bases, with 11 bases between them. Per germline, CDR1 SEHNR and CDR2 FQNEAQ (reference sequence). The CDR3 runs to 15 residues. Incomplete CDR3 DNA: TGTGCCAGCAGCTCCCGGACTGTAAGCACAGATACG. This gives the protein CASSSRTVSTDT. The whole CDR3 region reads CASSSRTVSTDTQYF.

This clone appeared many times. The CDR3 end is not reached by the read, which stops 3 residues before it; the germline J gene fills it in. The V gene is TRBV29-1, the J gene TRBJ1-2; 9 bases line up with TRBD1. Trimming took 0 bases from V and 4 from J; bases not matched to a gene: 9. The V gene's germline CDR1 is SQVTM and CDR2 ANQGSEA. The CDR3 length is 16 residues. The CDR3 is CSVEDWGQGRAYGYTF. The sequenced CDR3 bases are TGCAGCGTTGAAGATTGGGGACAGGGAAGGGCCTATGGC.

Ten or more counts support this clone. The CDR3 is cut off 3 residues early in the read; its end comes from the germline J gene. This rearrangement joins TRBV19 to TRBJ2-3; D is perhaps TRBD1 (5 bases). This CDR3 region has 15 residues. Germline values: CDR1 LNHDA, CDR2 SQIVND (reference sequence). V lost 2 bases to trimming and J lost 0 bases, with 9 bases between them. The CDR3 reads CASSIQGSSTDTQYF. The sequenced part of the CDR3 DNA is TGTGCCAGTAGTATACAGGGTTCTAGCACAGATACG.

This clone was seen at least ten times. The read ends 3 residues before the CDR3 terminus; that terminus is restored from the germline J gene. The chain couples TRBV20-1 to TRBJ1-1; D remains unclear. Germline V gene sequence: CDR1 DFQATT, CDR2 SNEGSKA (reference sequence). The CDR3 runs 12 residues. The V end lost 3 bases, the J end lost 6 bases, and 11 bases lay between the germline ends. Here the CDR3 reads CSASRTVSEAFF. The covered CDR3 bases are TGCAGTGCTAGCCGAACAGTCTCTGAA.

This clone has a count of ten or more. The read halts 3 residues ahead of the CDR3 end, with the missing end drawn from the germline J gene. V gene TRBV20-1 combines with J gene TRBJ2-3; possible D gene TRBD1, 6 bases. The length of the CDR3 is 12 residues. Germline V lookup: CDR1 DFQATT, CDR2 SNEGSKA (reference sequence). V lost 6 bases, J lost 5 bases, and 12 bases lay in between. CDR3 DNA, as far as it was read: TGCAGTGCGGCAGGGGCTGGAGATACG. Protein: CSAAGAGDT. The full CDR3 protein reads CSAAGAGDTQYF.